A selection of T cell receptor beta chains follows, all from one sample in a study of blood T cells in healthy people across ages. TCRdb fed the 5' RACE reads into MiXCR, producing one record per CDR3 protein. The sample has some 1.5 million distinct CDR3 sequences; about 42% are singletons. The sample was blood. The receptors come from a woman between 18 and 30 years old in good health. Each CDR3 is given with its conserved first and last residue. A D gene is named only where the DNA matches it firmly. A clone size is listed for some rows: how often the clone was seen (once, few, many), or a class if it is expanded.

TRBV11-3	TRBJ2-1	-	-	CASSFSGPANEQFF	TGTGCCAGCAGCTTCTCGGGTCCCGCCAATGAGCAGTTCTTC
TRBV27	TRBJ2-7	-	-	CASSLADSPGEQYF	TGTGCCAGCAGTTTGGCAGATAGTCCTGGCGAGCAGTACTTC
TRBV7-2	TRBJ1-2	-	-	CASSFRTAFYGYTF	TGTGCCAGCAGCTTCAGGACAGCTTTCTATGGCTACACCTTC
TRBV14	TRBJ1-6	-	-	CASKTGLDNSPLHF	TGTGCCAGCAAGACGGGATTGGATAATTCACCCCTCCACTTT
TRBV6-2/TRBV6-3	TRBJ2-1	-	TRBD2	CATAETSSGGFTMNNEQFF	TGTGCCACCGCGGAAACTTCTAGCGGGGGCTTTACTATGAACAATGAGCAGTTCTTC
TRBV7-8	TRBJ2-5	few	TRBD2	CASSLAGLANEQYF	TGTGCCAGCAGCTTAGCGGGACTAGCGAATGAGCAGTACTTC
TRBV6-5	TRBJ1-6	few	-	CASSYSRGSSYNSPLHF	TGTGCCAGCAGTTACTCGAGGGGGAGCTCCTATAATTCACCCCTCCACTTT
TRBV5-1	TRBJ2-7	few	TRBD1	CASSLGIGQGAYEQYF	TGCGCCAGCAGCTTGGGGATTGGACAGGGGGCCTACGAGCAGTACTTC
TRBV5-4	TRBJ2-7	-	-	CASSTRDAEYEQYF	TGTGCCAGCAGCACCCGGGACGCGGAATACGAGCAGTACTTC
TRBV7-2	TRBJ2-4	-	TRBD1	CASSLGDRVLLAKNIQYF	TGTGCCAGCAGCTTAGGGGACAGGGTACTTCTAGCCAAAAACATTCAGTACTTC
TRBV20-1	TRBJ1-2	few	-	CSARGRRNNANYGYTF	TGCAGTGCTAGGGGCAGGAGGAACAATGCTAACTATGGCTACACCTTC
TRBV9	TRBJ2-3	-	-	CASSSSRGGASRDTQYF	TGTGCCAGCAGCTCGTCTAGAGGGGGAGCTAGTCGGGATACGCAGTATTTT
TRBV20-1	TRBJ1-1	-	-	CSARDPSFEAFF	TGCAGTGCTAGAGACCCTTCTTTTGAAGCTTTCTTT